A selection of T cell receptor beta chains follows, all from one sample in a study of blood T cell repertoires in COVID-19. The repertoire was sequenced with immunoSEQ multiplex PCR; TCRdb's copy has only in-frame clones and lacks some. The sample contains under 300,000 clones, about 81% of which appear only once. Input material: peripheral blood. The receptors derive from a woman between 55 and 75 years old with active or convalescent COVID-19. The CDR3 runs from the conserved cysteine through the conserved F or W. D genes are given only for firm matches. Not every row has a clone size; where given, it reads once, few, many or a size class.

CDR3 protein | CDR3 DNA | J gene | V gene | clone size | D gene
CASSEWGTGSGNTIYF | TGTGCCAGCAGTGAATGGGGGACAGGCTCTGGAAACACCATATATTTT | TRBJ1-3 | TRBV6-1 | . | TRBD1
CASSLGIATNEKLFF | TGCGCCAGCAGCTTGGGTATTGCAACTAATGAAAAACTGTTTTTT | TRBJ1-4 | TRBV5-1 | . | .
CASSYDRPMAGNQPQHF | TGTGCCAGCAGTTACGACAGGCCAATGGCAGGCAATCAGCCCCAGCATTTT | TRBJ1-5 | TRBV6-2/TRBV6-3 | . | .
CASMGQGKSNQPQHF | TGTGCCAGCATGGGACAGGGAAAATCCAATCAGCCCCAGCATTTT | TRBJ1-5 | TRBV6-5 | . | TRBD1
CASSLHQGLAADTQYF | TGTGCCAGCAGCTTACACCAGGGACTAGCGGCAGATACGCAGTATTTT | TRBJ2-3 | TRBV14 | . | TRBD2
CASSLTGLARVTDTQYF | TGTGCCAGCAGCCTGACGGGACTAGCGAGAGTGACAGATACGCAGTATTTT | TRBJ2-3 | TRBV5-4 | . | TRBD2
CAWRAPHGPGYTF | TGTGCCTGGAGAGCCCCGCATGGGCCTGGCTACACCTTC | TRBJ1-2 | TRBV30 | . | .
CASSILGTANEKLFF | TGTGCCAGTAGTATTCTCGGGACAGCTAATGAAAAACTGTTTTTT | TRBJ1-4 | TRBV19 | . | TRBD1
CASSLESAGGTDTQYF | TGTGCCAGCAGCTTAGAGTCGGCGGGGGGCACAGATACGCAGTATTTT | TRBJ2-3 | TRBV5-4 | . | TRBD2
CASSRNTGISYNEQFF | TGTGCCAGCAGCCGGAACACAGGGATCTCCTACAATGAGCAGTTCTTC | TRBJ2-1 | TRBV3-1/TRBV3-2 | . | .
CASSARVHMNTEAFF | TGTGCCAGCAGCGCCCGGGTCCACATGAACACTGAAGCTTTCTTT | TRBJ1-1 | TRBV13 | . | .
CASSLGAGGSGTQYF | TGTGCCAGCAGCTTAGGAGCGGGGGGCTCCGGTACCCAGTACTTC | TRBJ2-5 | TRBV11-2 | . | TRBD2
CASSSLAGGYNEQFF | TGTGCCAGCAGTTCACTAGCGGGGGGGTACAATGAGCAGTTCTTC | TRBJ2-1 | TRBV27 | . | TRBD2
CASSQGVGQGIYEQYF | TGCGCCAGCAGCCAAGGAGTGGGACAGGGGATCTACGAGCAGTACTTC | TRBJ2-7 | TRBV4-1 | . | TRBD1
CASSPGGLQTNYGYTF | TGTGCCAGCTCACCAGGAGGTTTGCAGACTAACTATGGCTACACCTTC | TRBJ1-2 | TRBV18 | . | .
CASSPHPENSPLHF | TGTGCCAGCAGCCCCCACCCAGAAAATTCACCCCTCCACTTT | TRBJ1-6 | TRBV7-2 | . | .
CASSLVASGYNEQFF | TGCGCCAGCAGCTTGGTTGCTAGCGGGTACAATGAGCAGTTCTTC | TRBJ2-1 | TRBV5-1 | . | TRBD2
CASSHGFSYEQYF | TGTGCCAGCAGTCACGGGTTCTCCTACGAGCAGTACTTC | TRBJ2-7 | TRBV2 | . | .
CASSPNRIEQFF | TGTGCCAGCAGCCCTAATCGCATTGAGCAGTTCTTC | TRBJ2-1 | TRBV7-9 | . | .
CASSLLAGGETQYF | TGTGCCAGCAGCTTATTAGCGGGAGGGGAGACCCAGTACTTC | TRBJ2-5 | TRBV5-8 | once | TRBD2
CASKETAYNEQFF | TGTGCCAGTAAAGAGACAGCCTACAATGAGCAGTTCTTC | TRBJ2-1 | TRBV19 | once | .
CASSPGQGINQPQHF | TGTGCCAGCAGCCCCGGACAGGGCATCAATCAGCCCCAGCATTTT | TRBJ1-5 | TRBV5-4 | . | TRBD1
CAHGPGLSTDTQYF | TGCGCCCATGGACCGGGACTAAGCACAGATACGCAGTATTTT | TRBJ2-3 | TRBV5-1 | . | TRBD2
CATQGIPGELFF | TGTGCCACACAGGGGATCCCCGGGGAGCTGTTTTTT | TRBJ2-2 | TRBV24-1 | . | TRBD1
CASSPGTVNQPQHF | TGTGCCAGCAGTCCTGGGACAGTTAATCAGCCCCAGCATTTT | TRBJ1-5 | TRBV28 | few | TRBD1
CASSPSETDTQYF | TGTGCCAGCAGTCCTAGTGAGACAGATACGCAGTATTTT | TRBJ2-3 | TRBV27 | . | .
CASSEVQGAGETQYF | TGTGCCAGCAGTGAAGTACAGGGGGCCGGAGAGACCCAGTACTTC | TRBJ2-5 | TRBV2 | . | TRBD1
CASSDSTPHLNTEAFF | TGTGCCAGCAGTGACAGTACACCACACCTGAACACTGAAGCTTTCTTT | TRBJ1-1 | TRBV2 | . | .
CPGGRDRNNQPQHF | TGCCCCGGAGGGAGGGACAGGAATAATCAGCCCCAGCATTTT | TRBJ1-5 | TRBV29-1 | . | TRBD1
CASSLSLNEKLFF | TGTGCCAGTTCACTGTCCCTTAATGAAAAACTGTTTTTT | TRBJ1-4 | TRBV9 | . | .
CASSPGVAGFF | TGTGCCAGCTCACCAGGGGTAGCGGGGTTCTTC | TRBJ2-1 | TRBV18 | . | TRBD2
CASSPRDRAYGYTF | TGTGCCAGCAGCCCGAGAGACAGGGCATATGGCTACACCTTC | TRBJ1-2 | TRBV5-4 | few | TRBD1
CASSPGTGASPSSYNSPLHF | TGCGCCAGCAGCCCTGGGACAGGGGCCAGCCCGAGCTCCTATAATTCACCCCTCCACTTT | TRBJ1-6 | TRBV23-1 | . | TRBD1
CASSPLSVRVATDTQYF | TGTGCCAGCAGTCCTCTTAGCGTGAGGGTTGCCACAGATACGCAGTATTTT | TRBJ2-3 | TRBV3-1/TRBV3-2 | . | .
CAWRVTGTPLSPLHF | TGTGCCTGGAGAGTAACCGGGACACCTTTGTCCCCCCTCCACTTT | TRBJ1-6 | TRBV30 | . | .
CASSSGQVRGQPQHF | TGTGCCAGCAGCTCCGGACAGGTACGGGGTCAGCCCCAGCATTTT | TRBJ1-5 | TRBV7-2 | . | TRBD1
CASSGHPNIQYF | TGTGCCAGCAGTGGGCACCCAAACATTCAGTACTTC | TRBJ2-4 | TRBV2 | . | .
CAWNWGRDYGYTF | TGTGCCTGGAATTGGGGCCGAGACTATGGCTACACCTTC | TRBJ1-2 | TRBV30 | . | .
CASSFEGAGGYNEQFF | TGTGCCAGCAGCTTTGAGGGAGCGGGGGGCTACAATGAGCAGTTCTTC | TRBJ2-1 | TRBV7-8 | . | TRBD2
CASSYSSGETQYF | TGTGCCAGTAGTTATTCCTCAGGAGAGACCCAGTACTTC | TRBJ2-5 | TRBV19 | . | .
CASNAEWANQPQHF | TGTGCCAGTAATGCCGAATGGGCCAATCAGCCCCAGCATTTT | TRBJ1-5 | TRBV19 | . | .
CASSLGGLGAYEQYF | TGCGCCAGCAGCTTGGGGGGACTAGGAGCCTACGAGCAGTACTTC | TRBJ2-7 | TRBV5-1 | . | TRBD2